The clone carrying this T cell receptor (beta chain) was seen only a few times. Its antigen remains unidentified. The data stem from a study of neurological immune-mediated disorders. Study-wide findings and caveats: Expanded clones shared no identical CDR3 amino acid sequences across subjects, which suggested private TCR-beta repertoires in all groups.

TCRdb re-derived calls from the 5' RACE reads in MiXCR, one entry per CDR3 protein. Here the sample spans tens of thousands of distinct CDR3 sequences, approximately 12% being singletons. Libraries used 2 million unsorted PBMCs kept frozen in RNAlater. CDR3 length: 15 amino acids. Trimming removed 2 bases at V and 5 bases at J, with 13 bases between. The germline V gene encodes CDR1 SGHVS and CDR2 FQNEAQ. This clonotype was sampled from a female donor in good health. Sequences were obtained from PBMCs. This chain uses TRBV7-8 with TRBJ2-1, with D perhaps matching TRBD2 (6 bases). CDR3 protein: CASSLRLEGHNEQFF. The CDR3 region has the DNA TGTGCCAGCAGCTTACGGTTGGAGGGGCACAATGAGCAGTTCTTC.